This T cell receptor beta chain was found in a study of blood T cell repertoires in COVID-19 (dated by TCRdb to the early 2020s). Context from the whole study: Samples from collaborators originated in the United States, Italy and Spain and spanned both the acute and convalescent phases of COVID-19. The material from the prospective study consisted of cDNA or gDNA derived from T cells, B-cell-depleted T cells, or PBMCs. Deeply sampled blood TCRbeta repertoires from subjects exposed to, actively infected with, or recovered from COVID-19 were included in the dataset. The repertoires were released in a freely available public database intended as a resource for research on the immune response to SARS-CoV-2. Samples were obtained from the ongoing ImmuneRACE study (first 160 participants) and from 1,254 subjects provided by 6 global collaborators. Sample metadata almost always included a de-identified subject ID, COVID-19 status, age in years and sex. Where HLA class I and class II types were available, the types were taken from metadata supplied by the sample provider, not from assay-based typing. Here is what the overall study found, with its caveats: The quantity of clinical and demographic metadata differed by source and by participant and was supplied without curation.

In regard to this clone: Its target antigen remains unknown. Base qualities are not provided; no much larger clone lies one nucleotide away.

The immunoSEQ Assay, a bias-controlled multiplex PCR, was used to amplify TCRbeta CDR3 regions from genomic DNA. The authors' pipeline ran thus. Nucleated cell counts per sample were estimated from amplification of reference gene primers within the assay. Sequence reads were collapsed and filtered to measure the absolute abundance of every unique TCRbeta CDR3 rearrangement. For each sample, productive Simpson clonality was calculated as the square root of Simpson's diversity index over productive rearrangements. The immuneACCESS repertoire file appears here via TCRdb, limited to in-frame rearrangements. These files lack a portion of the clones; in checked studies, under half of the deficit traces to unresolved V genes, and the cause of the others is not known. V, J and clone size reflect that table, while D and trimming were determined from the DNA. The sample table records hundreds of thousands of clones; 90% of these occur just once. Of the sample, over 0.75% is held by the ten largest clones.

In the prospective study, participants were 18 to 89 years old, resided in about two dozen geographic areas of the United States, and were enrolled through a virtual design. To assign participants to cohorts, the prospective study relied on clinical history that participants themselves reported in a screening survey and a study questionnaire. A participant counted as exposed if, within 2 weeks of entering the study, that participant had been in contact with someone who had a PCR-confirmed or clinician-diagnosed COVID-19 case. In the prospective study, mobile phlebotomists collected whole blood, serum and a nasopharyngeal or oropharyngeal swab from each participant. Participants in the prospective study had the option to provide additional blood draws and questionnaires over a roughly two-month period. Before DNA extraction, blood samples from the prospective study were shipped at room temperature or frozen.

This clonotype originated in a man aged 50 to 59 who had been exposed to COVID-19. Material: PBMCs or T cells enriched from blood (not recorded which).

The CDR3 here reads CATPKSSGSRVYGYTF. The nucleotides are TGTGCCACCCCGAAGTCGTCGGGGTCGCGAGTTTATGGCTACACCTTC. The rearrangement combines TRBV28 with TRBJ1-2; too little of a D gene remains to name it. CDR1 MDHEN and CDR2 SYDVKM were looked up in the germline V gene. Trimming removed 10 bases from V and 5 bases from J, leaving 26 bases between the germline ends. Reading from cysteine to phenylalanine, the CDR3 counts 16 amino acids. Left in the record is the CDR3 DNA by itself, 48 bases read in frame from the first base.